A single sample is the source of the 17 T cell receptor beta chains below, sequenced in a study of OX40 agonist ivuxolimab in advanced cancers. Produced via immunoSEQ multiplex PCR; TCRdb's table is partial and in-frame only. This table holds fewer than 70,000 clones, 75% to 85% found once. This sample comprised CD4+ or CD8+ T cells sorted from blood, obtained in a trial of the OX40 agonist ivuxolimab. The receptor set was obtained from an adult with an advanced solid tumor such as melanoma, head and neck, liver or kidney cancer.

This chain connects TRBV29-1 to TRBJ2-7; TRBD1 might be the D (5 bases). Germline V gives CDR1 SQVTM, CDR2 ANQGSEA. The ends were cut back, 7 bases at V and 7 bases at J, with 14 bases in the middle. The CDR3 is 11 amino acids. CDR3 coding DNA: TGCAGCGGTGGGGCCGTGGGAGAGCAGTACTTC. Translated, it gives CSGGAVGEQYF.

The gene calls are TRBV6-1 and TRBJ2-2; D gene unclear. CDR1 MNHNS and CDR2 SASEGT come from the germline V gene. The CDR3 sequence is 16 residues long. V was trimmed by 0 bases and J by 5 bases, leaving 13 bases between them. The DNA for the CDR3 is TGTGCCAGCAGTGAAGCGTGGGCAAGACTTACCGGGGAGCTGTTTTTT. Translating gives CASSEAWARLTGELFF.

J is TRBJ1-4 and V is TRBV28; tentative D call: TRBD1 (6 bases). The germline CDR1 and CDR2 sequences are MDHEN and SYDVKM. This CDR3 is 15 amino acids long. V gave up 2 bases and J gave up 6 bases, with 13 bases separating them. CDR3 DNA: TGTGCCAGCAGTTTACGCGTCACAGGGTATGAAAAACTGTTTTTT. This encodes CASSLRVTGYEKLFF.

The chain links TRBV5-1 to TRBJ2-3; D ambiguous. The CDR3 has 13 residues. The V gene's germline CDR1 is SGHRS and CDR2 YFSETQ. Trimming took off 0 bases at V and 8 bases at J, with 10 bases between the two ends. As DNA, the CDR3 is TGCGCCAGCAGCTTGGCTGGTTACGCTACGCAGTATTTT. Translating gives CASSLAGYATQYF.

The genes are TRBV21-1 and TRBJ2-7. TRBV21-1 is termed a pseudogene. The CDR3 totals 10 residues. This chain's CDR3 is CASGSYEQYF. The CDR3 DNA sequence: TGTGCCAGCGGCTCCTACGAGCAGTACTTC.

The sample holds one count of this clone. J is TRBJ2-5 and V is TRBV15; possible D gene TRBD2, 5 bases. CDR1 is LNHNV, CDR2 YYDKDF, per germline (reference sequence). This CDR3 is 15 amino acids long. The germline V and J ends were trimmed by 1 base and 7 bases, with 16 bases remaining between them. CDR3 sequence: CATSRGRGLGGTQYF. For the CDR3, the DNA is TGTGCCACCAGCAGAGGACGAGGGTTAGGAGGGACCCAGTACTTC. The full variable domain, completed using reference TRBV15 and TRBJ2-5, is DAMVIQNPRYQVTQFGKPVTLSCSQTLNHNVMYWYQQKSSQAPKLLFHYYDKDFNNEADTPDNFQSRRPNTSFCFLDIRSPGLGDTAMYLCATSRGRGLGGTQYFGPGTRLLVL.

In its sample, this clone was seen a few times. V gene TRBV19 combines with J gene TRBJ2-7; 7 nucleotides agree with TRBD2. CDR1 and CDR2 (germline): LNHDA, SQIVND (reference sequence). This CDR3 has 15 amino acids. V lost 4 bases to trimming and J lost 4 bases; unmatched junction nucleotides: 10. The CDR3 here is CASSSPSGKAYEQYF. The CDR3, as DNA: TGTGCCAGTAGTAGCCCCAGCGGGAAGGCTTACGAGCAGTACTTC. The variable domain in full, completed from reference TRBV19 and TRBJ2-7, reads DGGITQSPKYLFRKEGQNVTLSCEQNLNHDAMYWYRQDPGQGLRLIYYSQIVNDFQKGDIAEGYSVSREKKESFPLTVTSAQKNPTAFYLCASSSPSGKAYEQYFGPGTRLTVT.

The chain employs TRBV27 and TRBJ1-2; D is possibly TRBD1 (5 bases). The V end was cut by 3 bases, the J end by 10 bases, with 12 bases between. This CDR3 spans 12 amino acids. Germline V lookup: CDR1 MNHEY, CDR2 SMNVEV (reference sequence). The CDR3 bases are TGTGCCAGCAGTTTCGGGGGATACGACTACACCTTC. Translated: CASSFGGYDYTF.

J is TRBJ1-4 and V is TRBV25-1; weak D call: TRBD1 (5 bases). Trimming shortened V by 1 base and J by 4 bases, and 16 bases separated the two germline ends. This CDR3 is built from 17 residues. Germline-derived CDR1 and CDR2 are MGHDK and SYGVNS. CDR3 protein: CASSELGVTVHNEKLFF. The CDR3 DNA follows: TGTGCCAGCAGTGAATTAGGGGTGACGGTACATAATGAAAAACTGTTTTTT.

The V and J genes are TRBV10-3 and TRBJ1-3; no clear D. The V and J ends lost 0 bases and 4 bases respectively, with 7 bases between them. Germline V gene sequence: CDR1 ENHRY, CDR2 SYGVKD. The CDR3 consists of 14 residues. The CDR3 spells CAISESSAGNTIYF. The CDR3 DNA reads TGTGCCATCAGTGAGTCGTCAGCCGGAAACACCATATATTTT.

This rearrangement joins TRBV28 to TRBJ1-1; tentatively, D is TRBD1 (6 bases). The CDR3 consists of 14 residues. CDR1 MDHEN and CDR2 SYDVKM come from the germline V gene. CDR3 nucleotide sequence: TGTGCGGTTCGGGGGGCGGATAGGGACACTGAAGCTTTCTTT. This encodes CAVRGADRDTEAFF.

The rearrangement uses TRBV7-8 and TRBJ2-2; 7 positions match TRBD2. Germline assignment: CDR1 SGHVS and CDR2 FQNEAQ. The ends lost 5 bases at V and 5 bases at J; junction bases unmatched: 8. The CDR3 runs 15 residues. The CDR3 region has the DNA TGTGCCAGCAGCCCCAGCGGGACGGGGACCGGGGAGCTGTTTTTT. It translates to CASSPSGTGTGELFF.

This chain connects TRBV7-6 to TRBJ2-2; no definite D call. Trimming removed 3 bases at V and 4 bases at J, with 3 bases between. Germline CDR1 SGHVS, CDR2 FNYEAQ. This CDR3 has 12 amino acids. CDR3 region: CASSLITGELFF. CDR3 DNA sequence: TGTGCCAGCAGCTTGATCACCGGGGAGCTGTTTTTT.

The rearrangement joins TRBV10-1 to TRBJ2-5, with 7 bases that match TRBD1. From germline, CDR1 is WNHNN and CDR2 SYGVQD (reference sequence). The CDR3 totals 13 residues. Trimming took 6 bases from V and 2 from J; bases not matched to a gene: 3. The CDR3 DNA reads as TGCGCCAGCAGCCGGGACAGACAAGAGACCCAGTACTTC. This encodes CASSRDRQETQYF.

This chain connects TRBV7-2 to TRBJ2-3; D gene ambiguous. The CDR3 spans 13 residues. V lost 3 bases and J 10 bases, leaving 14 bases between the germline ends. CDR1 is SGHTA, CDR2 FQGNSA, per germline. CDR3 in amino acids: CASSFPLRDSQYF. DNA for the CDR3: TGTGCCAGCAGCTTTCCTTTACGTGACTCGCAGTATTTT.

Only one count was recorded for this clone. V and J are TRBV18 and TRBJ2-4, with D maybe TRBD2 (5 bases). The CDR3 contains 14 residues. The germline CDR1 and CDR2 sequences are KGHSH and LQKENI. Trimming removed 3 bases at V and 7 bases at J, with 13 bases between. The CDR3 coding sequence is TGTGCCAGCTCACCCGACCTCTCGGGGAACATTCAGTACTTC. This translates into CASSPDLSGNIQYF. Filled out from reference TRBV18 and TRBJ2-4, the complete variable domain reads NAGVMQNPRHLVRRRGQEARLRCSPMKGHSHVYWYRQLPEEGLKFMVYLQKENIIDESGMPKERFSAEFPKEGPSILRIQQVVRGDSAAYFCASSPDLSGNIQYFGAGTRLSVL.

The genes are TRBV28 and TRBJ2-7; TRBD1 is a possible D gene (6 bases). Trimming left V 6 bases short and J 2 bases short, with 14 bases between. CDR1 and CDR2 (germline): MDHEN, SYDVKM. The CDR3 spans 14 residues. The chain's CDR3 is CASRRPTGTYEQYF. CDR3 DNA: TGTGCCAGCAGACGCCCGACAGGTACCTACGAGCAGTACTTC.